These 32 T cell receptor beta chains were sequenced from one sample in a study of T cells after yellow fever vaccination. One entry per CDR3 protein, called by TCRdb with MiXCR from the 5' RACE reads. The data show just over 300,000 distinct CDR3 sequences, with approximately 3.9% seen just once and 20% to 25% held by the top ten. Sample: PBMCs, taken on the day of the yellow fever booster vaccination. These receptors were taken from a man younger than 30 who received the YFV17D yellow fever vaccine.

This chain joins TRBV5-6 and TRBJ1-5, with 7 bases fitting TRBD1. Germline CDR1 is SGHDT and CDR2 is YYEEEE. V lost 0 bases, J lost 0 bases, and 12 bases stayed unmatched. This CDR3 contains 19 residues. The CDR3 is CASSLDIGTAYYSNQPQHF. The CDR3 DNA is TGTGCCAGCAGCTTGGATATCGGGACAGCCTACTATAGCAATCAGCCCCAGCATTTT.

At least ten counts were recorded for this clonotype. V usage is TRBV3-1 and J usage is TRBJ2-4; tentative D call: TRBD1 (5 bases). V lost 0 bases and J lost 5, with 11 bases in between. The CDR3 has 15 residues. Per germline, CDR1 LGHDT and CDR2 YNNKEL (reference sequence). In DNA form, the CDR3 reads TGTGCCAGCAGCCAAGATCTGGGGCAGCAAAACATTCAGTACTTC. Protein sequence: CASSQDLGQQNIQYF.

This clonotype showed up many times. The gene calls are TRBV7-8 and TRBJ2-1; maybe TRBD2 (5 bases). The CDR3 contains 14 residues. The V end was cut by 5 bases, the J end by 0 bases, with 8 bases between. Germline loops: CDR1 SGHVS, CDR2 FQNEAQ. CDR3 region: CASSTGSSYNEQFF. The CDR3 nucleotides read TGTGCCAGCAGCACGGGAAGCTCCTACAATGAGCAGTTCTTC.

This clonotype was detected ten times or more. J is TRBJ2-3 and V is TRBV7-9; possibly TRBD1 for D (6 bases). The CDR3 has 14 residues. Germline lookup yields CDR1 SEHNR and CDR2 FQNEAQ (reference sequence). CDR3 residues: CASHRDTDTDTQYF. The CDR3 DNA reads as TGTGCTTCCCATCGGGACACCGACACAGATACGCAGTATTTT.

This clonotype was counted many times. The rearrangement joins TRBV9 to TRBJ2-5; 8 bases agree with TRBD1. With 2 bases clipped from V and 5 bases from J, the junction kept 8 bases outside the gene matches. This CDR3 region has 15 residues. From germline, CDR1 is SGDLS and CDR2 YYNGEE. This CDR3 is CASSVGVTGVETQYF. CDR3 sequence (DNA): TGTGCCAGCAGCGTTGGGGTGACAGGGGTGGAGACCCAGTACTTC.

This clonotype was detected ten times or more. The rearrangement joins TRBV12-3 or TRBV12-4 to TRBJ2-7; TRBD1 might be the D (6 bases). This CDR3 spans 14 amino acids. The V end was cut by 3 bases, the J end by 4 bases, with 13 bases between. The CDR3: CASSFSGQWYEQYF. CDR3 nucleotides: TGTGCCAGCAGTTTCTCGGGACAATGGTACGAGCAGTACTTC.

This clonotype came up a few times. In nucleotides, the CDR3 is TGCGCCAGCAGCCAACTTGACAGGGCTAGCACAGATACGCAGTATTTT. The encoded protein is CASSQLDRASTDTQYF. The genes are TRBV4-1 and TRBJ2-3; TRBD1 aligns across 7 bases. The CDR3 is made up of 16 amino acids. CDR1 MGHRA and CDR2 YSYEKL come from the germline V gene. Trimming cost V 2 bases and J 0 bases; bases outside gene matches: 5.

The V gene is TRBV4-1, the J gene TRBJ1-6, with D possibly matching TRBD1 (5 bases). With 1 base removed from V and 14 bases from J, the gap between germline ends came to 18 bases. The CDR3 length is 15 residues. Looked up from germline, CDR1 is MGHRA and CDR2 is YSYEKL. CDR3 sequence reads: CASSQVGSQGPALHF. CDR3 DNA: TGCGCCAGCAGCCAAGTTGGGTCCCAGGGCCCGGCCCTCCACTTT.

This clonotype was observed many times. The chain combines TRBV5-1 with TRBJ2-3; the D gene is possibly TRBD1 (6 bases). The germline gives CDR1 SGHRS, CDR2 YFSETQ. Trimming left V 2 bases short and J 4 bases short, with 14 bases between. This CDR3 is 15 amino acids long. CDR3 in amino acids: CASSLNRVLADTQYF. The CDR3 DNA sequence: TGCGCCAGCAGCTTAAACAGGGTTCTGGCAGATACGCAGTATTTT.

This clonotype was detected ten times or more. The V and J genes are TRBV7-8 and TRBJ2-5; TRBD2 is a possible D gene (5 bases). The CDR3 is 20 amino acids. Germline-derived CDR1 and CDR2 are SGHVS and FQNEAQ. V lost 1 base to trimming and J lost 0 bases, with 24 bases between them. The CDR3 is CASSLVLVGAGGGYQETQYF. CDR3 nucleotides: TGTGCCAGCAGCTTAGTATTGGTTGGCGCCGGCGGCGGGTACCAAGAGACCCAGTACTTC.

This clonotype was detected a few times. The chain couples TRBV6-2 or TRBV6-3 to TRBJ2-1, with 15 bases identical to TRBD2. Germline values: CDR1 MNHEY, CDR2 SVGEGT. Germline trimming cut 5 bases from V and 8 bases from J; bases unmatched to any gene: 10. The CDR3 has 17 residues. CDR3 amino acids: CASSHRTSGGAFYEQFF. In DNA form, the CDR3 reads TGTGCCAGCAGTCATAGGACTAGCGGGGGGGCTTTCTATGAGCAGTTCTTC.

This clonotype has ten or more counts. The rearrangement uses TRBV7-9 and TRBJ2-5, with 8 positions matching TRBD1. The CDR3 length is 14 residues. Unmatched junction bases numbered 7, after V lost 5 bases and J lost 5 bases. Germline V gene lookup returns CDR1 SEHNR and CDR2 FQNEAQ (reference sequence). The CDR3 is CASSATGAAETQYF. CDR3 coding DNA: TGTGCCAGCAGCGCGACAGGGGCGGCTGAGACCCAGTACTTC.

There are many counts of this clonotype. V is TRBV20-1 and J is TRBJ2-1; D perhaps matches TRBD2 (7 bases). V was clipped by 4 bases and J by 7 bases, with 23 bases between them. This CDR3 contains 16 residues. Germline V gene sequence: CDR1 DFQATT, CDR2 SNEGSKA (reference sequence). The CDR3 spells CSATPFRGGVGNEQFF. Here the CDR3 DNA reads TGCAGTGCTACACCTTTTCGAGGGGGGGTAGGTAATGAGCAGTTCTTC.

This clonotype was detected only a few times. The chain combines TRBV19 with TRBJ2-7; no clear D. The CDR3 extends over 13 amino acids. Germline V lookup: CDR1 LNHDA, CDR2 SQIVND (reference sequence). V lost 8 bases to trimming and J lost 0 bases, with 11 bases between them. DNA for the CDR3: TGTGCCAGTGGCATCCCCAGCTCCTACGAGCAGTACGTC. It encodes CASGIPSSYEQYV.

The CDR3 nucleotides are TGTGCCAGCAGTGTATATCCGGGACAAGAATCCATTCAGTACTTC. Translated, it gives CASSVYPGQESIQYF. The V and J genes are TRBV6-1 and TRBJ2-4; D may be TRBD1 (6 bases). CDR1 MNHNS and CDR2 SASEGT come from the germline V gene. V was trimmed by 4 bases and J by 9 bases, leaving 19 bases between them. The CDR3 length is 15 residues.

The rearrangement links TRBV27 to TRBJ2-7; 9 positions match TRBD1. CDR3 length: 15 amino acids. V shed 0 bases, J shed 2 bases, and the junction held 2 bases outside the gene matches. The germline gives CDR1 MNHEY, CDR2 SMNVEV (reference sequence). The CDR3 reads CASSLSGTGTYEQYF. DNA of the CDR3: TGTGCCAGCAGTTTATCGGGGACAGGGACCTACGAGCAGTACTTC.

This chain joins TRBV4-1 and TRBJ2-1; TRBD2 aligns across 13 bases. The length of the CDR3 is 18 residues. After removal of 2 bases from V and 2 bases from J, the junction contained 6 bases not matched to a gene. Germline V gene lookup returns CDR1 MGHRA and CDR2 YSYEKL. The CDR3, as DNA: TGCGCCAGCAGCCAAAGACTAGCGGGGGGCCCACCCTACAATGAGCAGTTCTTC. This gives the protein CASSQRLAGGPPYNEQFF.

There are a few counts of this clonotype. The chain carries TRBV29-1 and TRBJ2-1; 7 nucleotides match TRBD1. V shed 7 bases and J 3 bases; nucleotides not matched to a gene: 6. CDR1 and CDR2 (germline): SQVTM, ANQGSEA. This CDR3 is 13 amino acids long. The DNA of the CDR3 is TGCAGCGCCGACAGGGATGGCTACAATGAGCAGTTCTTC. The encoded protein is CSADRDGYNEQFF.

Many counts were recorded for this clonotype. V usage is TRBV12-3 or TRBV12-4 and J usage is TRBJ2-2; D unclear. With 7 bases removed from V and 5 bases from J, the gap between germline ends came to 8 bases. The CDR3 length is 12 residues. This CDR3 is CASTFETGELFF. The CDR3 DNA follows: TGTGCCAGCACCTTTGAGACCGGGGAGCTGTTTTTT.

This clonotype was seen repeatedly, ten times or more. The rearrangement links TRBV5-8 to TRBJ1-2; D gene ambiguous. This CDR3 contains 11 residues. Germline CDR1 and CDR2: SGHTS and YDEGEE. V lost 3 bases to trimming and J lost 10 bases, with 10 bases between them. Written as DNA, the CDR3 is TGTGCCAGCAGCTACCAGAGATTCTACACCTTC. Amino acids: CASSYQRFYTF. Based on the CDR3 plus reference TRBV5-8 and TRBJ1-2, the full variable domain is EAGVTQSPTHLIKTRGQQATLRCSPISGHTSVYWYQQALGLGLQFLLWYDEGEERNRGNFPPRFSGRQFPNYSSELNVNALELEDSALYLCASSYQRFYTFGSGTRLTVV.

The chain couples TRBV10-1 to TRBJ1-1; possibly TRBD1 for D (5 bases). Trimming shortened V by 2 bases and J by 1 base, and 11 bases separated the two germline ends. This CDR3 contains 15 residues. Germline V gene data show CDR1 as WNHNN and CDR2 as SYGVQD (reference sequence). CDR3 in DNA: TGCGCCAGCAGTGAGGGAGGGGCCGGGAACACTGAAGCTTTCTTT. Amino acids: CASSEGGAGNTEAFF.

This clonotype was seen repeatedly, ten times or more. This sequence joins TRBV12-3 or TRBV12-4 and TRBJ2-5; 7 bases agree with TRBD1. Losses at the gene ends were 6 bases for V and 2 bases for J; bases not matched to a gene: 6. This CDR3 is 14 amino acids long. DNA of the CDR3: TGTGCCAGCAGAGGGGGCGGACGGCAAGAGACCCAGTACTTC. The encoded protein is CASRGGGRQETQYF.

This clonotype was counted ten times or more. The chain couples TRBV7-8 to TRBJ1-1; D remains ambiguous. Germline V CDR1 and CDR2: SGHVS, FQNEAQ. The CDR3 sequence is 13 residues long. The V end lost 7 bases, the J end lost 3 bases, and 12 bases lay between the germline ends. CDR3 residues: CASTPDLDTEAFF. CDR3 coding DNA: TGTGCCAGCACCCCGGACCTTGACACTGAAGCTTTCTTT.

The sample holds many counts of this clonotype. The chain employs TRBV6-2 or TRBV6-3 and TRBJ1-5, with 8 bases lining up with TRBD1. CDR1 MNHEY and CDR2 SVGEGT come from the germline V gene. V was clipped by 6 bases and J by 2 bases; unmatched bases: 12. This CDR3 region has 17 residues. DNA for the CDR3: TGTGCCAGCAGACGAATGACAGGGGCTATAGGCAATCAGCCCCAGCATTTT. Residues: CASRRMTGAIGNQPQHF.

This clonotype has at least ten counts. CDR3 in amino acids: CASSLGIQGNEQFF. The DNA of the CDR3 is TGTGCCAGCAGTTTAGGGATACAGGGTAATGAGCAGTTCTTC. The chain joins TRBV12-3 or TRBV12-4 to TRBJ2-1, with a possible D match to TRBD1 (6 bases). CDR3 length equals 14 residues. Trimming removed 1 base from V and 7 bases from J, with 11 bases in between.

In DNA form, the CDR3 reads TGCGCCAGCAGCCAAGATTACACCGGAAGGGGTCAGCCCCAGCATTTT. This translates into CASSQDYTGRGQPQHF. This chain links TRBV4-1 with TRBJ1-5; possible D gene TRBD1, 5 bases. The CDR3 extends over 16 amino acids. V was shortened by 0 bases and J by 6 bases, with 15 bases between the two germline ends. Looked up from germline, CDR1 is MGHRA and CDR2 is YSYEKL.

This clonotype showed up many times. The rearrangement joins TRBV10-3 to TRBJ2-1; no clear D. The CDR3 is 13 residues long. Trimming stripped 0 bases from V and 9 bases from J, with 9 bases between. The V gene's germline CDR1 is ENHRY and CDR2 SYGVKD. The CDR3 DNA is TGTGCCATCAGTGAGTCCCCTTTTGGTGAGCAGTTCTTC. Amino acid sequence: CAISESPFGEQFF.

There are a few counts of this clonotype. The J gene is TRBJ1-5, the V gene TRBV27; 7 positions match TRBD1. V gave up 6 bases and J gave up 6 bases; unmatched junction bases: 11. CDR1 is MNHEY and CDR2 is SMNVEV in the germline V gene (reference sequence). The CDR3 sequence is 15 residues long. This CDR3 reads CASRPTGKGFQPQHF. CDR3 in DNA: TGTGCCAGCAGGCCGACAGGGAAAGGGTTTCAGCCCCAGCATTTT.

This clonotype was detected only a few times. The chain links TRBV15 to TRBJ2-1, with a possible D match to TRBD1 (5 bases). Per the germline V gene, CDR1 is LNHNV and CDR2 is YYDKDF (reference sequence). This CDR3 is 13 amino acids long. The V and J ends lost 1 base and 8 bases respectively, with 9 bases between them. This CDR3 reads CATSRVARDEQFF. The CDR3 DNA reads TGTGCCACCAGCAGAGTGGCCAGGGATGAGCAGTTCTTC.

This clonotype was observed a few times. The rearrangement links TRBV18 to TRBJ2-6; possibly TRBD2 for D (5 bases). There are 17 residues in the CDR3. Deletions cut 2 bases from V and 5 bases from J, with 16 bases between. Per germline, CDR1 KGHSH and CDR2 LQKENI. The CDR3 DNA follows: TGTGCCAGCTCACCAGTGGGAGTCGAGGTCTGGGCCAACGTCCTGACTTTC. As protein: CASSPVGVEVWANVLTF.

The chain links TRBV20-1 to TRBJ2-7; possible D gene TRBD1, 7 bases. CDR3 length equals 15 residues. The germline V gene has CDR1 DFQATT and CDR2 SNEGSKA (reference sequence). V was trimmed by 1 base and J by 3 bases, leaving 16 bases between them. The DNA for the CDR3 is TGCAGTGCTAGAGTAGGAGGGGGCCTCCTCTACGAGCAGTACTTC. It yields the protein CSARVGGGLLYEQYF.

This clonotype has ten or more counts. J is TRBJ2-3 and V is TRBV20-1; D is unresolved. V lost 5 bases to trimming and J lost 6 bases, with 9 bases between them. Germline values: CDR1 DFQATT, CDR2 SNEGSKA (reference sequence). This CDR3 has 11 amino acids. Here the CDR3 reads CSAPFMDTQYF. DNA for the CDR3: TGCAGTGCTCCCTTCATGGATACGCAGTATTTT.